The clone carrying this T cell receptor (beta chain) appeared a few times. The data stem from a study of T cells after yellow fever vaccination. Study-level background: Fractions of limited cellularity were prepared by means of SMART-Seq v4 Ultra Low Input.

Via MiXCR, TCRdb re-called the 5' RACE reads, giving one row per CDR3 protein. The sample records approximately 34,000 distinct CDR3 sequences, around 6.7% being singletons. Broader study findings: Across the CD4 and CD8 compartments, a small share of clonotypes was present in both. Peak timing came faster in the weaker secondary response, day 5 versus 15. Most primary-vaccination clones recurred post-booster (approximately 96% CD4, around 88% CD8).

This CDR3 region has 14 residues. The J segment lost 12 bases and the V segment lost 6 bases, leaving 11 bases of the junction unmatched. Germline V gene sequence: CDR1 MDHEN, CDR2 SYDVKM. The source material was PBMCs, either bulk or a sorted T-cell subset (CD4+, CD8+, memory, or dextramer-sorted; not recorded which), sampled on the day of the first yellow fever vaccination. The TCR sequence derives from a man between 18 and 29 years old who received the YFV17D yellow fever vaccine. The rearrangement joins TRBV28 to TRBJ1-6, with TRBD1 matching 7 bases. The CDR3 protein is CASSTHRDSRPLHF. For the CDR3, the DNA is TGTGCCAGCAGCACCCATAGGGACAGTAGACCCCTCCACTTT.